There are a few counts of the clone carrying this T cell receptor beta chain. The antigen is undetermined. This entry is derived from a study of cytomegalovirus exposure and HLA in healthy donors. General study results and limits: Across donors, presence/absence analyses took sequencing depth to be roughly uniform.

The V gene lost 11 bases and the J gene lost 2 bases, with 15 bases spanning the gap. Per germline, CDR1 MDHEN and CDR2 SYDVKM. The CDR3 is 14 residues long. The PCR contained 60 Vbeta and 13 Jbeta primers. Original methodology: Around 10 million shared chains were among approximately 80 million unique TCR beta chains counted in a later analysis. Assay used: immunoSEQ multiplex PCR; TCRdb lists only in-frame clones, some missing. V and J calls and clone size are given by that table; D and trimming were obtained from the DNA. The sample yields 65,000 or so clones, 60% to 80% seen once. The specimen sequenced was PBMCs. The sequence was collected from a man younger than 45 in good health and CMV-seronegative. The chain recombines TRBV28 with TRBJ1-4; D possibly corresponds to TRBD1 (5 bases). The CDR3 region is CAVDTRDTNEKLFF. CDR3 DNA sequence: TGTGCCGTGGACACCAGAGATACTAATGAAAAACTGTTTTTT.